This T cell receptor beta chain comes out of a study of shared clonotypes between healthy human individuals. V trimming: 5 bases; J trimming: 3 bases; junction bases outside the gene matches: 4. CDR3 length: 15 residues. The germline V gene has CDR1 SGHTA and CDR2 FQGNSA. The table came from immunoSEQ multiplex PCR; TCRdb's copy has only in-frame clones and leaves some out. The table lists around 500,000 clones, 70% to 80% of them singletons. For this clone: Other DNA variants within this sample encode the same CDR3.

Genomic DNA for unsorted samples, which was extracted with the QIAamp DNA Blood Mini kit, came from roughly 100 million PBMCs. J is TRBJ2-1 and V is TRBV7-2, with 10 positions matching TRBD2. This receptor was taken from a woman in her thirties or forties in good health. Some clones in this sample may be carry-over from other donors' samples. The specimen was PBMCs. The CDR3 spells CASSLRTSGYNEQFF. The CDR3 region has the DNA TGTGCCAGCAGCCTTCGGACTAGCGGCTACAATGAGCAGTTCTTC. Full variable domain (rest looked up from reference TRBV7-2 and TRBJ2-1): GAGVSQSPSNKVTEKGKDVELRCDPISGHTALYWYRQSLGQGLEFLIYFQGNSAPDKSGLPSDRFSAERTGGSVSTLTIQRTQQEDSAVYLCASSLRTSGYNEQFFGPGTRLTVL.